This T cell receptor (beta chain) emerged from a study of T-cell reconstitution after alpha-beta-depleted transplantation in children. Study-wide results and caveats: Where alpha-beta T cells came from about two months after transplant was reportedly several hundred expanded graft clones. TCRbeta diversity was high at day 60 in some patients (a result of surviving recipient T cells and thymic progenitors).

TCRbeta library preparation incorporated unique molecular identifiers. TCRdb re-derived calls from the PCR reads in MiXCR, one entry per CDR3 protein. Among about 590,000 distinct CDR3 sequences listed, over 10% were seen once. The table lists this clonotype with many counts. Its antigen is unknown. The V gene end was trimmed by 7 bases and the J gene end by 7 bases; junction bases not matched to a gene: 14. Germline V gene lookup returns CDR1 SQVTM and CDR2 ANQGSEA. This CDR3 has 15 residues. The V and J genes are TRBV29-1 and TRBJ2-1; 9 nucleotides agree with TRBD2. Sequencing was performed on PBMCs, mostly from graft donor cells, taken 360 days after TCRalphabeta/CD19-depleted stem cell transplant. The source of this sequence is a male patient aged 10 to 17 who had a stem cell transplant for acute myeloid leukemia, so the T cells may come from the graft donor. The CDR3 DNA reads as TGCAGCGCCCGGAGGGTAGCGGGAGAACGAAATGAGCAGTTCTTC. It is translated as CSARRVAGERNEQFF.